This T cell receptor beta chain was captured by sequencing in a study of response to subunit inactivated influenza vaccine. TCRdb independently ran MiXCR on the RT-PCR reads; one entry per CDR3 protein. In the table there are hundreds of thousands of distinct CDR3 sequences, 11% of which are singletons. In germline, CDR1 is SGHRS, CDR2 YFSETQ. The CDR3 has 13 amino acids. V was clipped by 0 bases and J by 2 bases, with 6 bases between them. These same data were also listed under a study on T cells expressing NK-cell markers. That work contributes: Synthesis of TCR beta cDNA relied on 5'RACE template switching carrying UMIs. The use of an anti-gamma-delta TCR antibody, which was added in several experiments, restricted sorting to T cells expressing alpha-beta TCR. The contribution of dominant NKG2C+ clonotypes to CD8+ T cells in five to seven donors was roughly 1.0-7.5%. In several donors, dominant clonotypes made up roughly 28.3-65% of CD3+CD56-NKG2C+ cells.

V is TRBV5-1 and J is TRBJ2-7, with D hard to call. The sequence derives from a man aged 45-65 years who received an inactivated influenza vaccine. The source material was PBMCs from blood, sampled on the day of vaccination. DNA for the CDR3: TGCGCCAGCAGCTTGGATGTAACCTACGAGCAGTACTTC. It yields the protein CASSLDVTYEQYF.